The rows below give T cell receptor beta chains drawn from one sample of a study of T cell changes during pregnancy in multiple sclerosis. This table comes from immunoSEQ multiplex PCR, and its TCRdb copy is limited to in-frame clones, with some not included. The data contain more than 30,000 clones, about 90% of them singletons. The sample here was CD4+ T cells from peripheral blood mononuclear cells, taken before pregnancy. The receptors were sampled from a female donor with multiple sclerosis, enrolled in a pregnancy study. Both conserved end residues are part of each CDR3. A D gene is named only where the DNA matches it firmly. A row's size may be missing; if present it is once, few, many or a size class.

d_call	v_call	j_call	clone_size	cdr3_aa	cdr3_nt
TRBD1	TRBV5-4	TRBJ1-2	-	CASSPTGDIYGYTF	TGTGCCAGCAGTCCGACAGGGGATATCTATGGCTACACCTTC
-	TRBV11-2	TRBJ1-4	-	CASSLGRVWEKLFF	TGTGCCAGCAGCTTAGGCAGGGTTTGGGAAAAACTGTTTTTT
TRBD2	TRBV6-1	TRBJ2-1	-	CASSERGRAGDNEQFF	TGTGCCAGCAGTGAAAGGGGGAGAGCGGGGGACAATGAGCAGTTCTTC
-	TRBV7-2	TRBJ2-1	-	CASSSLSYNEQFF	TGTGCCAGCAGCTCACTTTCCTACAATGAGCAGTTCTTC
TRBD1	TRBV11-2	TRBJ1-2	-	CASSLQGAADYGYTF	TGTGCCAGCAGCTTGCAGGGGGCCGCCGACTATGGCTACACCTTC
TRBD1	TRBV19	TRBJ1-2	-	CASSTSKGTGGIGYTF	TGTGCCAGTAGTACCTCGAAAGGGACAGGGGGCATCGGCTACACCTTC
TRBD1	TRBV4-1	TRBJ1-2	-	CASSQAPPYRGRSYGYTF	TGCGCCAGCAGCCAAGCTCCTCCTTACAGGGGGCGTAGCTATGGCTACACCTTC
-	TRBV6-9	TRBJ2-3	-	CASFGQPYTDTQYF	TGTGCCAGCTTCGGACAGCCTTACACAGATACGCAGTATTTT
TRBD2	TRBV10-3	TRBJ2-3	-	CAISSGLAGTDTQYF	TGTGCCATCAGTTCGGGACTAGCGGGGACAGATACGCAGTATTTT
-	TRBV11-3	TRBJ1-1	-	CASSFTANTEAFF	TGTGCCAGCAGCTTTACAGCGAACACTGAAGCTTTCTTT
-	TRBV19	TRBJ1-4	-	CASSTDRPNEKLFF	TGTGCCAGTAGTACGGACAGACCGAATGAAAAACTGTTTTTT
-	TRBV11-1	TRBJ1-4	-	CASSLQGASNEKLFF	TGTGCCAGCAGCTTGCAAGGGGCGTCTAATGAAAAACTGTTTTTT
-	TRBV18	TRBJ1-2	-	CASSPQGGPNYGYTF	TGTGCCAGCTCACCACAGGGAGGGCCTAACTATGGCTACACCTTC
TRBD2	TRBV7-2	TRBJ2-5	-	CASSFAGGQETQYF	TGTGCCAGCAGCTTCGCGGGGGGCCAAGAGACCCAGTACTTC
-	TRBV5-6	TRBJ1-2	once	CASSFRGGYGYTF	TGTGCCAGCAGCTTTAGGGGTGGTTATGGCTACACCTTC
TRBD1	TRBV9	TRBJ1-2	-	CASSVAPTPGQGTYGYTF	TGTGCCAGCAGCGTCGCCCCAACACCGGGACAGGGAACCTATGGCTACACCTTC
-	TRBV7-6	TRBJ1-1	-	CASSFQPGYTEAFF	TGTGCCAGCAGCTTCCAACCCGGGTACACTGAAGCTTTCTTT
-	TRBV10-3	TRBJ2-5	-	CAIRARVGGAQETQYF	TGTGCCATCAGGGCTAGGGTTGGGGGGGCCCAAGAGACCCAGTACTTC
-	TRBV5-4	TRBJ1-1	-	CASSLARGDREAFF	TGTGCCAGCAGCTTGGCCCGAGGAGACAGGGAAGCTTTCTTT
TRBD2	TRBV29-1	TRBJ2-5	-	CSVATSGGEETQYF	TGCAGCGTAGCGACTAGCGGGGGGGAAGAGACCCAGTACTTC
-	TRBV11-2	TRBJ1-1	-	CASSLVVVRSLNTEAFF	TGTGCCAGCAGCTTAGTAGTCGTCCGGAGCTTGAACACTGAAGCTTTCTTT
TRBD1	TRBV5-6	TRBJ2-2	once	CASSFGQGTVNTGELFF	TGTGCCAGCAGCTTTGGACAGGGAACCGTTAACACCGGGGAGCTGTTTTTT
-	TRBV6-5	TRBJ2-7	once	CASRPPGTRTYEQYF	TGTGCCAGCAGGCCGCCCGGGACACGCACCTACGAGCAGTACTTC
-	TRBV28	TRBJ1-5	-	CASTVREAQPQHF	TGTGCCAGCACAGTCAGGGAGGCCCAGCCCCAGCATTTT
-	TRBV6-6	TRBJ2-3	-	CASSSSGTDTQYF	TGTGCCAGCAGTTCGTCCGGCACAGATACGCAGTATTTT